A single sample is the source of the 19 T cell receptor beta chains below, sequenced in a study of OX40 agonist ivuxolimab in advanced cancers. Assay used: immunoSEQ multiplex PCR; TCRdb lists only in-frame clones, some missing. The data show approximately 20,000 clones, 86% seen once. This specimen consisted of CD4+ or CD8+ T cells sorted from blood, obtained in a trial of the OX40 agonist ivuxolimab. The source is an adult with an advanced solid tumor such as melanoma, head and neck, liver or kidney cancer.

The table lists this clone with a count of one. This chain links TRBV19 with TRBJ2-1, with D hard to call. The CDR3 is 15 amino acids. Germline V CDR1 and CDR2: LNHDA, SQIVND (reference sequence). The V end lost 2 bases, the J end lost 9 bases, and 17 bases lay between the germline ends. The CDR3 reads CASSIRHRVSFEQFF. CDR3 DNA sequence: TGTGCCAGTAGTATAAGACACCGCGTCTCGTTTGAGCAGTTCTTC.

As to this clone: Germline is not matched at one junction end, which may reflect a read error. This chain links TRBV7-7 with TRBJ2-5; D may be TRBD2 (5 bases). Germline CDR1 and CDR2: SSHAT and FNYEAQ (reference sequence). This CDR3 spans 13 amino acids. This chain's CDR3 is CASSFGVQETQYF. In DNA form, the CDR3 reads TGTGCTAGCAGCTTCGGGGTCCAAGAGACCCAGTACTTC.

The genes are TRBV2 and TRBJ2-7, with D possibly being TRBD1 or TRBD2 (6 bases each). The CDR3 has 13 residues. Germline CDR1 and CDR2: SNHLY and FYNNEI. Trimming stripped 5 bases from V and 4 bases from J, with 12 bases between. CDR3 nucleotide sequence: TGTGCCAGCAGTTCCGGGGGCGCGTACGAGCAGTACTTC. It encodes CASSSGGAYEQYF.

The CDR3 bases are TGTGCCAGCAGGAGGGAAGCTCGGGAGACCCAGTACTTC. This encodes CASRREARETQYF. V gene TRBV2 combines with J gene TRBJ2-5; possibly TRBD2 for D (5 bases). The CDR3 totals 13 residues. V was pared by 6 bases and J by 5 bases, with 13 bases between. Looked up from germline, CDR1 is SNHLY and CDR2 is FYNNEI.

This chain connects TRBV6-5 to TRBJ2-3; TRBD2 matches 13 bases. The germline CDR1 and CDR2 sequences are MNHEY and SVGAGI. V shed 6 bases, J shed 3 bases, and the junction held 3 bases outside the gene matches. The CDR3 consists of 15 residues. The CDR3 region is CASRGGLAGTDTQYF. In DNA, the CDR3 is TGTGCCAGCAGGGGGGGACTAGCGGGAACAGATACGCAGTATTTT.

A single count supports this clone. The rearrangement links TRBV5-1 to TRBJ1-1, with D possibly matching TRBD1 (6 bases). The V gene's germline CDR1 is SGHRS and CDR2 YFSETQ. V was shortened by 4 bases and J by 4 bases, with 17 bases between the two germline ends. This CDR3 region has 15 residues. CDR3 amino acids: CASSVSGAIGTEAFF. The CDR3 DNA reads as TGCGCCAGCAGCGTATCAGGGGCTATCGGCACTGAAGCTTTCTTT.

V usage is TRBV11-2 and J usage is TRBJ1-5; 7 nucleotides agree with TRBD1. The CDR3 consists of 15 residues. Germline V gene lookup returns CDR1 SGHAT and CDR2 FQNNGV. V dropped 1 base and J dropped 6; count of bases not matched to a gene: 6. CDR3 DNA sequence: TGTGCCAGCAGCTTAGTAGGGCAGGGGGGTCAGCCCCAGCATTTT. Translating it yields CASSLVGQGGQPQHF.

The chain joins TRBV29-1 to TRBJ1-6; 7 bases match TRBD1. Germline CDR1 is SQVTM and CDR2 is ANQGSEA. V was clipped by 6 bases and J by 6 bases; unmatched bases: 8. There are 14 residues in the CDR3. The chain's CDR3 is CSVQQGLGNSPLHF. The CDR3 coding sequence is TGCAGCGTCCAACAGGGGCTCGGTAATTCACCCCTCCACTTT.

The genes are TRBV5-1 and TRBJ2-5; 7 bases are shared with TRBD1. The J segment lost 3 bases and the V segment lost 3 bases, leaving 8 bases of the junction unmatched. Germline V gene lookup returns CDR1 SGHRS and CDR2 YFSETQ. This CDR3 has 15 amino acids. CDR3 region: CASSSSGTEKETQYF. DNA for the CDR3: TGCGCCAGCAGCTCCTCCGGGACAGAGAAAGAGACCCAGTACTTC.

V usage is TRBV4-3 and J usage is TRBJ1-2; the match to TRBD1 covers 7 bases. There are 14 residues in the CDR3. J gave up 8 bases and V 0 bases, and 6 bases lay outside the gene matches. Germline V gene sequence: CDR1 LGHNA, CDR2 YSLEER. CDR3 nucleotide sequence: TGCGCCAGCAGCCAAGATGCGGGACAGTTGGGCTACACCTTC. Translating it yields CASSQDAGQLGYTF.

This chain links TRBV18 with TRBJ1-4; the D is unclear. The CDR3 is 13 residues long. The V end was cut by 3 bases, the J end by 6 bases, with 8 bases between. Germline-derived CDR1 and CDR2 are KGHSH and LQKENI. The CDR3, as DNA: TGTGCCAGCTCACCGGAGCGGGATGAAAAACTGTTTTTT. It encodes CASSPERDEKLFF.

This chain joins TRBV19 and TRBJ2-7; D gene ambiguous. The V and J ends lost 8 bases and 2 bases respectively, with 16 bases between them. This CDR3 spans 14 amino acids. Germline V gene data show CDR1 as LNHDA and CDR2 as SQIVND (reference sequence). The CDR3 loop is CASEMPDPPYEQYF. The CDR3 DNA is TGTGCCAGTGAAATGCCCGACCCGCCCTACGAGCAGTACTTC. The full variable domain, in which reference TRBV19 and TRBJ2-7 provide the parts outside the CDR3, is DGGITQSPKYLFRKEGQNVTLSCEQNLNHDAMYWYRQDPGQGLRLIYYSQIVNDFQKGDIAEGYSVSREKKESFPLTVTSAQKNPTAFYLCASEMPDPPYEQYFGPGTRLTVT.

The chain is built from TRBV14 and TRBJ2-3; 10 bases are a match to TRBD2. The CDR3 has 15 amino acids. CDR1 is SGHDN, CDR2 FVKESK, per germline. The V segment lost 0 bases and the J segment 13 bases; nucleotides outside the gene matches: 10. The CDR3 region has the DNA TGTGCCAGCAGCCAAGATGGCCTAGCGGGGGCCCGGGAGTATTTT. It encodes CASSQDGLAGAREYF. The complete variable domain, with remaining parts taken from reference TRBV14 and TRBJ2-3, reads EAGVTQFPSHSVIEKGQTVTLRCDPISGHDNLYWYRRVMGKEIKFLLHFVKESKQDESGMPNNRFLAERTGGTYSTLKVQPAELEDSGVYFCASSQDGLAGAREYFGPGTRLTVL.

The rearrangement links TRBV20-1 to TRBJ1-3, with D possibly TRBD1 on 6 matching bases. CDR1 and CDR2 (germline): DFQATT, SNEGSKA (reference sequence). The CDR3 is made up of 11 amino acids. V was cut by 5 bases and J by 16 bases, with 18 bases left in between. In DNA form, the CDR3 reads TGCAGTGCTGGGAGGGGGACCGGGGGGTATTTT. The encoded protein is CSAGRGTGGYF.

The V gene is TRBV7-3, the J gene TRBJ2-1; D is unresolved. Germline CDR1 and CDR2: SGHTA and FQGTGA. CDR3 length equals 12 residues. The V end was cut by 5 bases, the J end by 6 bases, with 8 bases between. The CDR3 is CASSLDGNEQFF. CDR3 nucleotides: TGTGCCAGCAGCCTGGATGGCAATGAGCAGTTCTTC.

This clone is a singleton in its sample. CDR3 nucleotides: TGTGCCAGCACTACCGGTGGGGTCGGGGGGGAGGTCGGCTACACCTTC. Protein product: CASTTGGVGGEVGYTF. V usage is TRBV5-4 and J usage is TRBJ1-2; possibly TRBD1 for D (5 bases). This CDR3 contains 16 residues. Deletions cut 6 bases from V and 8 bases from J, with 26 bases between. CDR1 is SGHNT, CDR2 YYREEE, per germline (reference sequence). The full variable domain, with the rest looked up from reference TRBV5-4 and TRBJ1-2, is ETGVTQSPTHLIKTRGQQVTLRCSSQSGHNTVSWYQQALGQGPQFIFQYYREEENGRGNFPPRFSGLQFPNYSSELNVNALELDDSALYLCASTTGGVGGEVGYTFGSGTRLTVV.

V is TRBV6-1 and J is TRBJ2-7; TRBD2 matches 10 bases. This CDR3 has 15 residues. The J segment lost 0 bases and the V segment lost 7 bases, leaving 6 bases of the junction unmatched. The germline gives CDR1 MNHNS, CDR2 SASEGT. As DNA, the CDR3 is TGTGCCAGCACTGTTAGCGGGGGGACCTCCTACGAGCAGTACTTC. It codes for CASTVSGGTSYEQYF.

In its sample, this clone was seen once. V and J are TRBV11-1 and TRBJ2-3; 7 nucleotides match TRBD2. V was pared by 5 bases and J by 2 bases, with 10 bases of the junction left unmatched. Germline-derived CDR1 and CDR2 are SGHAT and FQDESV (reference sequence). The CDR3 is 16 amino acids. CDR3 loop: CASSMTSLPVTDTQYF. In nucleotides, the CDR3 is TGTGCCAGCAGCATGACTAGCCTCCCCGTCACAGATACGCAGTATTTT.

V is TRBV14 and J is TRBJ2-7; unclear D gene. The V end was cut by 2 bases, the J end by 4 bases, with 3 bases between. This CDR3 comprises 11 residues. From germline, CDR1 is SGHDN and CDR2 FVKESK. Here the CDR3 reads CASSQKYEQYF. CDR3 DNA sequence: TGTGCCAGCAGCCAAAAATACGAGCAGTACTTC.